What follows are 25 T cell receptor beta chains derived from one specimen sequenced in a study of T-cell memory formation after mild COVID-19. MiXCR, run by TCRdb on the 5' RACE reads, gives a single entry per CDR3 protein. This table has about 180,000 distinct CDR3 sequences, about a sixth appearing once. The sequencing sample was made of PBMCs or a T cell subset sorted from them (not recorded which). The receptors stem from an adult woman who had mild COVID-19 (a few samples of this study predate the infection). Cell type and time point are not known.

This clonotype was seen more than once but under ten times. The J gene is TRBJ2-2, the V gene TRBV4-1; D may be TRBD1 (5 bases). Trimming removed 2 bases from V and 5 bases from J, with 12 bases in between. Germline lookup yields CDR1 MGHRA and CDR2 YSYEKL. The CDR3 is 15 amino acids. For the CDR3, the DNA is TGCGCCAGCAGCCAACAGGGAAGCAAGACCGGGGAGCTGTTTTTT. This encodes CASSQQGSKTGELFF.

CDR3 region: CASSLVGGSGYGYTF. In DNA form, the CDR3 reads TGTGCCAGCAGCTTAGTAGGGGGCAGTGGTTATGGCTACACCTTC. The chain joins TRBV11-2 to TRBJ1-2; 7 bases agree with TRBD1. Germline V gene lookup returns CDR1 SGHAT and CDR2 FQNNGV. Unmatched junction bases numbered 7, after V lost 1 base and J lost 5 bases. This CDR3 spans 15 amino acids. Full variable domain (remainder filled in from reference TRBV11-2 and TRBJ1-2): EAGVAQSPRYKIIEKRQSVAFWCNPISGHATLYWYQQILGQGPKLLIQFQNNGVVDDSQLPKDRFSAERLKGVDSTLKIQPAKLEDSAVYLCASSLVGGSGYGYTFGSGTRLTVV.

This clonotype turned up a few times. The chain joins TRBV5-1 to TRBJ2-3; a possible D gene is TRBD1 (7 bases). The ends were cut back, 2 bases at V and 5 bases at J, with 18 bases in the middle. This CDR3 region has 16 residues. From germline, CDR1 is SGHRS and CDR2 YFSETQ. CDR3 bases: TGCGCCAGCAGCTTCCCACAGGGGACGGGGGAAGATACGCAGTATTTT. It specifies CASSFPQGTGEDTQYF.

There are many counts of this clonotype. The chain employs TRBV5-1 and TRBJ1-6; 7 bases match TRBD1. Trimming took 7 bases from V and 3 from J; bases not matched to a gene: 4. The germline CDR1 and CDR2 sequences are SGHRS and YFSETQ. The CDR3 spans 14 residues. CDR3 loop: CASGTGDYNSPLHF. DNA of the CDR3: TGCGCCAGCGGCACAGGGGACTATAATTCACCCCTCCACTTT.

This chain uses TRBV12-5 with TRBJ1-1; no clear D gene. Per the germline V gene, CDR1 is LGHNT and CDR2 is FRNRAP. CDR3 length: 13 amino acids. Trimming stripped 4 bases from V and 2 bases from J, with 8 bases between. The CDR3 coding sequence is TGTGCTAGTGGTTCCTCCATAAACACTGAAGCTTTCTTT. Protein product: CASGSSINTEAFF.

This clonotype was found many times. For the CDR3, the DNA is TGCGCCAGCAGCTTGCGGGTTAGTGGGACCTACAATGAGCAGTTCTTC. Amino acid sequence: CASSLRVSGTYNEQFF. V gene TRBV5-1 combines with J gene TRBJ2-1; D remains ambiguous. The CDR3 totals 16 residues. V dropped 1 base and J dropped 2 bases, with 13 bases sitting between them. The V gene's germline CDR1 is SGHRS and CDR2 YFSETQ.

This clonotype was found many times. This CDR3 reads CASSMDSGETQYF. In DNA form, the CDR3 reads TGCGCCAGCAGCATGGACAGCGGGGAGACCCAGTACTTC. The chain is built from TRBV5-1 and TRBJ2-5; D may be TRBD1 or TRBD2 (6 bases each). Looked up from germline, CDR1 is SGHRS and CDR2 is YFSETQ. Between the trimmed V and J ends, which lost 4 bases and 5 bases, there was a span of 12 bases. The CDR3 consists of 13 residues. The entire variable domain, with the rest obtained from reference TRBV5-1 and TRBJ2-5, is as follows: KAGVTQTPRYLIKTRGQQVTLSCSPISGHRSVSWYQQTPGQGLQFLFEYFSETQRNKGNFPGRFSGRQFSNSRSEMNVSTLELGDSALYLCASSMDSGETQYFGPGTRLLVL.

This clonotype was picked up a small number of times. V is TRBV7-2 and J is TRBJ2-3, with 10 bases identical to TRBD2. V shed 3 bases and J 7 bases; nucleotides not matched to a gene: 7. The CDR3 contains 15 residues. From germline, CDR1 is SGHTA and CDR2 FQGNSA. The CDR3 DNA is TGTGCCAGCAGCTTCCCTAGCGGGAGTCTGAATACGCAGTATTTT. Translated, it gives CASSFPSGSLNTQYF.

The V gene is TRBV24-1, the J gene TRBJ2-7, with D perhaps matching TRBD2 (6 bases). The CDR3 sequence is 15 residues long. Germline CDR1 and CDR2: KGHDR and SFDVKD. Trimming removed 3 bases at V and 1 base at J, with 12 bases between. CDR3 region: CATSDPRDLSYEQYF. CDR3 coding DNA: TGTGCCACCAGTGATCCGCGGGACTTATCCTACGAGCAGTACTTC.

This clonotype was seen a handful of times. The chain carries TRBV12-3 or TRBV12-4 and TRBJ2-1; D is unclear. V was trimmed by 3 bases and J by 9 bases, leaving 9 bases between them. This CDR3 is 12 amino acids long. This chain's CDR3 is CASSFSKAEQFF. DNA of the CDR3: TGTGCCAGCAGTTTTAGTAAGGCTGAGCAGTTCTTC.

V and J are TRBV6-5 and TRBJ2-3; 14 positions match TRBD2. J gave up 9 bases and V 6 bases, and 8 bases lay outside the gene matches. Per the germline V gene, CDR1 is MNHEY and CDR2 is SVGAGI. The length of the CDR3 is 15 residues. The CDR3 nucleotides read TGTGCCAGCAGCGAGACTAGCGGGGGGGCCGAGACGCAGTATTTT. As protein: CASSETSGGAETQYF.

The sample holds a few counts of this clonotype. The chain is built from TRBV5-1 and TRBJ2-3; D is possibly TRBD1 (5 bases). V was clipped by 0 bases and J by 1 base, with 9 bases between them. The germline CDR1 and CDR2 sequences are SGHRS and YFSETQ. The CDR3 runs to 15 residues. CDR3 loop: CASSLEGRGTDTQYF. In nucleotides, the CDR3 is TGCGCCAGCAGCTTGGAAGGCAGGGGCACAGATACGCAGTATTTT.

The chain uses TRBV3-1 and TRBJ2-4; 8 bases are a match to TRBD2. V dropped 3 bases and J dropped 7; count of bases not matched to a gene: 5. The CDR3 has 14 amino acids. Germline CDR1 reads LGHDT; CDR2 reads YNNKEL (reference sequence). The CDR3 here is CASSQRGARNIQYF. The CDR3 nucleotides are TGTGCCAGCAGCCAGCGGGGGGCGCGGAACATTCAGTACTTC.

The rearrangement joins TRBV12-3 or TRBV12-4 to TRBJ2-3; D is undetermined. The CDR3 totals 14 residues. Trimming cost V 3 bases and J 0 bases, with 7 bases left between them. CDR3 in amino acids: CASSFSSSTDTQYF. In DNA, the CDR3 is TGTGCCAGCAGTTTTTCATCTAGCACAGATACGCAGTATTTT.

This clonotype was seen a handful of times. CDR3 DNA: TGTGCCTGGAAAGGGAGGACTGAAGCTTTCTTT. Residues: CAWKGRTEAFF. The V call is TRBV30, the J call TRBJ1-1; D is unresolved. CDR1 and CDR2 from the germline V gene are GTSNPN and SVGIG (reference sequence). V lost 4 bases and J lost 5, with 8 bases in between. The CDR3 length is 11 residues.

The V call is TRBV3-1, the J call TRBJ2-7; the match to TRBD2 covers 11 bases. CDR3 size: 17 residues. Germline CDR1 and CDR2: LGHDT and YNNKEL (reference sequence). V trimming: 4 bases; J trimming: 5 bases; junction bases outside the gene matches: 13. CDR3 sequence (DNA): TGTGCCAGCAGCCCCATGCTAGCGGGGGGCACCGCGGACGAGCAGTACTTC. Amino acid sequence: CASSPMLAGGTADEQYF.

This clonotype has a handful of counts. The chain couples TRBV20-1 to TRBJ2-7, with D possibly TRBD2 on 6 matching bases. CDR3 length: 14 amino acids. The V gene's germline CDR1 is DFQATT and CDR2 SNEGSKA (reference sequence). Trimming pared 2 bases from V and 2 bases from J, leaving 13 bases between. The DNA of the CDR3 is TGCAGTGCTAGACTCGCGGGGCGAACCTACGAGCAGTACTTC. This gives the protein CSARLAGRTYEQYF.

The CDR3 sequence: CASSMRRTSGGKADTQYF. CDR3 nucleotide sequence: TGTGCCAGTAGTATGAGGAGGACTAGCGGGGGGAAGGCAGATACGCAGTATTTT. The chain has TRBV19 and TRBJ2-3; 14 positions match TRBD2. Germline V gene sequence: CDR1 LNHDA, CDR2 SQIVND (reference sequence). Trimming at V came to 3 bases and at J to 4 bases, leaving 9 bases not matched to a gene. The CDR3 totals 18 residues. Full variable domain (remainder filled in from reference TRBV19 and TRBJ2-3): DGGITQSPKYLFRKEGQNVTLSCEQNLNHDAMYWYRQDPGQGLRLIYYSQIVNDFQKGDIAEGYSVSREKKESFPLTVTSAQKNPTAFYLCASSMRRTSGGKADTQYFGPGTRLTVL.

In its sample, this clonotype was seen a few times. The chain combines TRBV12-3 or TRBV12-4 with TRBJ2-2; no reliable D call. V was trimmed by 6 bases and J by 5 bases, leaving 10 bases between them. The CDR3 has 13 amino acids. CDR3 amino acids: CASRSGWTGELFF. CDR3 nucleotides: TGTGCCAGCAGATCAGGTTGGACCGGGGAGCTGTTTTTT.

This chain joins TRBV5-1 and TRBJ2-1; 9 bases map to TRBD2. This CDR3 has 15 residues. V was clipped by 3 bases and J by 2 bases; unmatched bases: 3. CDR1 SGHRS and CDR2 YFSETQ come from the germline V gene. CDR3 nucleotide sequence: TGCGCCAGCAGCTCAATAGCGGGAGCCTACAATGAGCAGTTCTTC. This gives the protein CASSSIAGAYNEQFF.

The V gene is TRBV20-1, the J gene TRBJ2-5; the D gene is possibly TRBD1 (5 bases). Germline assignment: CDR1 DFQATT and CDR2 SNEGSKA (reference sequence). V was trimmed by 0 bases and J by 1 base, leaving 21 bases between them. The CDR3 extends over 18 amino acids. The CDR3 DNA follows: TGCAGTGCTAGAGATGGATCCGTGGGCAGGGCCATCCAAGAGACCCAGTACTTC. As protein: CSARDGSVGRAIQETQYF.

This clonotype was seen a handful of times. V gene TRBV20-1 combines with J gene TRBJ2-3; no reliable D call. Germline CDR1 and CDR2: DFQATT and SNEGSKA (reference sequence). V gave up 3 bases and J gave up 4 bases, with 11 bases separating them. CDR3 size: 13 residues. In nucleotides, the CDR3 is TGCAGTGCTAGCCACAATACCGCAGATACGCAGTATTTT. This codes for CSASHNTADTQYF.

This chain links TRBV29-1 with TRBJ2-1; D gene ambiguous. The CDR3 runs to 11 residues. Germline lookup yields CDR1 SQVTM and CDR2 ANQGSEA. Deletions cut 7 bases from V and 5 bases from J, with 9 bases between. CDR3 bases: TGCAGCGACACCAGAGACAATGAGCAGTTCTTC. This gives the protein CSDTRDNEQFF.

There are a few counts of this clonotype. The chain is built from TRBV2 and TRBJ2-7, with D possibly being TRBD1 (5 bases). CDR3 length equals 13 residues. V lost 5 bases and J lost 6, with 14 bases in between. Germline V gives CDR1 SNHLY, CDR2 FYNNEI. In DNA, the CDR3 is TGTGCCAGCAGTTGGGGCAGGGCAGGCGAGCAGTACTTC. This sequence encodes CASSWGRAGEQYF.

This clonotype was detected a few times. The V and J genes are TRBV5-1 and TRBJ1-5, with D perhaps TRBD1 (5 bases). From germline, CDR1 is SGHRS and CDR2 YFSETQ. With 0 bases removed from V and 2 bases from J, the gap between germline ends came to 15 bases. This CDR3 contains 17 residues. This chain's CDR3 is CASSLARGEIGNQPQHF. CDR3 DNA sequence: TGCGCCAGCAGCTTGGCCAGAGGGGAGATTGGCAATCAGCCCCAGCATTTT.